The present TCR beta chain was sequenced within a study of blood T cells in healthy people across ages (dated by TCRdb to the mid-2010s). As for the study more broadly: In model experiments, template switching captured roughly one uniquely barcoded TCR beta cDNA molecule for every two T cells. Two additional independent replicas of 1 million unique cDNA reads from the same blood draw were analyzed for two donors (one aged 18 to 30 and one aged 80 or older). The donors were divided into four age groups: young (average around 16 years), middle-aged (over 35), aged (approximately 62) and long-lived (more than 75). Donors of different ages were randomly distributed across sequencing lanes to avoid experimental bias. Age-related changes in TCR beta repertoire diversity were measured in the study by deep sequencing normalized with unique cDNA molecular identifiers. The investigation overall reported the following: The CMV infection status of donors was not known, potentially confounding age-related changes in expanded clonotypes. Observed TCR beta diversity per million T cells fell roughly linearly with age, and a significant reduction was already apparent by age roughly 40. The percentage of naive T cells measured by flow cytometry correlated strongly with observed TCR beta diversity. Bulk unsorted PBMC profiling prevented conclusive comparison of naive and antigen-experienced compartments. Compared with the aged group, more naive CD4+ T cells, fewer expanded clones and increased TCR diversity were shown by the long-lived group, suggesting age selection. Estimates of total diversity based on one million sequenced T cells were regarded as lower bounds and as underestimates.

With regard to this clonotype: Its antigen specificity is not known. No much larger clonotype is one base removed from it; base qualities were not supplied.

According to the germline V gene (reference sequence), CDR1 reads DFQATT and CDR2 reads SNEGSKA. V is cut by 2 bases and J by 5 bases, and the space between the germline ends is 15 bases. The CDR3 starts with the cysteine, ends with the phenylalanine, and has 14 residues. Only the CDR3 DNA is retained, 42 bases long and in frame from the first base. The donors were roughly 39 Caucasian individuals from Russia, aged 6 to 90 years, who were systemically healthy. Each donor gave about 9.2 milliliters of peripheral blood, drawn into EDTA-treated Vacutainer tubes. Ficoll-Paque density-gradient centrifugation was used to isolate PBMCs, with at least 7 million per sample. Total RNA, at least 6 micrograms per sample, was extracted from PBMCs with Trizol reagent. The percentages of naive CD45RAhigh/CD27high T cells were determined by flow cytometry on a PBMC aliquot from every donor. Library preparation used 5' RACE. Instrument on record: Illumina HiSeq 2500. A second PCR of about 7 to 12 cycles was performed with a sample-barcoded 5' primer and a J-beta primer mix. Each TCR beta cDNA molecule received a unique molecular identifier from a template-switch 5' adaptor carrying 12 random nucleotides. Each sample yielded at least 2.5 million CDR3-containing paired-end reads. The Mint cDNA synthesis kit, primed by a TRBC-specific oligonucleotide, was used to synthesize first-strand cDNA from all RNA. Following uracil-DNA glycosylase treatment, all cDNA underwent a first 18-cycle PCR with the universal primers M1SS and BC2_uni_R. The source study handled its data this way. Normalization of each sample was performed by random selection of 1 million high-quality reads, each carrying a distinct molecular identifier. Instead of being binned into consensus sequences, reads that shared molecular identifiers were thrown out. MiTCR, set to a Q25 quality threshold and the strictest error-elimination algorithm, was used for CDR3 identification, clonotype clustering and error correction. Lower-bound total TCR beta diversity was estimated with a nonparametric unseen species model using Euler transformation. TCRdb trimmed the raw reads at Q25, called clones with MiXCR and kept productive beta chains. When rows share a CDR3 protein, they turn into one entry using the most common DNA and genes. The V and J calls reflect TCRdb's pipeline rather than the authors' work. The sample yields 1,500,000 or so distinct CDR3 sequences; approximately 59% were counted once. Clones ranked in the top ten supply over 5.5% of the sample.

The V and J genes are TRBV20-1 and TRBJ1-1; no D gene call is confident. The sample was blood. The receptor was derived from a man aged 18 to 29 in good health. The CDR3 region reads CSARLARVRTEAFF. Read as DNA, the sequence is TGCAGTGCTAGATTGGCACGGGTGCGGACTGAAGCTTTCTTT.